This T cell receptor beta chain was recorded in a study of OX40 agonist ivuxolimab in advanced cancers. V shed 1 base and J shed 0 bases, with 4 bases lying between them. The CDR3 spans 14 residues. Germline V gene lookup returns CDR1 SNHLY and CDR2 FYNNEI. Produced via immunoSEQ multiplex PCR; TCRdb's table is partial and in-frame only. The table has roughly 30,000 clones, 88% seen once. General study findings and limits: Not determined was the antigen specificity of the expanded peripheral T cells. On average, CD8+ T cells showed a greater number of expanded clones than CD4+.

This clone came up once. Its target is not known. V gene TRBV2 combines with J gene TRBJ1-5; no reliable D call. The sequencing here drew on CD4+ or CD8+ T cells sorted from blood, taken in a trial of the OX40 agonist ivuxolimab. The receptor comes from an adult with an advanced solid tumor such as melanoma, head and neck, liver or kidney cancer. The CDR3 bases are TGTGCCAGCAGTGAAGGAGGTAGCAATCAGCCCCAGCATTTT. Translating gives CASSEGGSNQPQHF.